This T cell receptor beta chain was sequenced during a study of T cells in Graves' hyperthyroidism and ophthalmopathy. Study-level points and caveats: Stable hyperthyroidism was told apart from ophthalmopathy by a model built on 13 V-J features. Blood also carried most thyroid clonotypes expanded above 0.001.

TCR beta CDR3 sequences were amplified from RNA transcripts. HTBI primers were the set used in a first-round RT-PCR of the TCR CDR3. Using its own MiXCR run on the multiplex PCR reads, TCRdb lists one record per CDR3 protein. The table lists around 800,000 distinct CDR3 sequences, roughly 40% of them singletons. V was cut by 1 base and J by 3 bases, with 13 bases left in between. The CDR3 loop spans 15 amino acids. The germline V gene encodes CDR1 SGHAT and CDR2 FQDESV (reference sequence). Concerning this clonotype: The antigen remains unidentified.

Exclusion criteria comprised uncontrolled infection, other autoimmune disease, pregnancy or lactation. The study based diagnoses on clinical symptoms, serum thyroxine and TRAb, thyroid ultrasound and orbital computed tomography. Sequenced: blood. This clonotype was sampled from a man aged 18 to 35 with Graves' hyperthyroidism. This chain joins TRBV11-1 and TRBJ2-7, with unresolved D. The chain's CDR3 is CASSLVGVANYEQYF. In DNA, the CDR3 is TGTGCCAGCAGCTTAGTTGGTGTAGCCAACTACGAGCAGTACTTC.